Below are 5 T cell receptor beta chains sequenced from a single sample in a study of OX40 agonist ivuxolimab in advanced cancers. Assay: immunoSEQ multiplex PCR; the TCRdb copy retains only in-frame clones and omits some. Here the sample spans about 70,000 clones, about 93% being singletons. Sequenced here: CD4+ or CD8+ T cells sorted from blood, sampled in a trial of the OX40 agonist ivuxolimab. The receptors were gathered from an adult with an advanced solid tumor such as melanoma, head and neck, liver or kidney cancer.

This rearrangement joins TRBV5-6 to TRBJ2-5; no reliable D call. The CDR3 is 14 amino acids. The germline V gene encodes CDR1 SGHDT and CDR2 YYEEEE. Trimming took off 3 bases at V and 1 base at J, with 10 bases between the two ends. The DNA for the CDR3 is TGTGCCAGCAGCTCTGACCCGAGCCAAGAGACCCAGTACTTC. Protein product: CASSSDPSQETQYF.

The chain links TRBV2 to TRBJ2-7; 7 positions match TRBD1. Germline lookup yields CDR1 SNHLY and CDR2 FYNNEI. V shed 6 bases and J 0 bases; nucleotides not matched to a gene: 11. The CDR3 has 16 residues. CDR3 residues: CASSSYQTGHSYEQYF. DNA of the CDR3: TGTGCCAGCAGCTCTTATCAGACAGGGCACTCCTACGAGCAGTACTTC.

The chain combines TRBV27 with TRBJ2-1, with D hard to call. V was pared by 6 bases and J by 10 bases, with 19 bases between. The CDR3 is made up of 14 amino acids. The V gene's germline CDR1 is MNHEY and CDR2 SMNVEV (reference sequence). CDR3: CASSVAGMGLEQFF. For the CDR3, the DNA is TGTGCCAGCAGCGTGGCTGGGATGGGCCTCGAGCAGTTCTTC.

The V and J genes are TRBV5-5 and TRBJ1-1; 7 bases align to TRBD1. CDR1 and CDR2 (germline): SGHKS, YYEKEE (reference sequence). Losses at the gene ends were 2 bases for V and 6 bases for J; bases not matched to a gene: 7. There are 14 residues in the CDR3. The CDR3 sequence: CASSLGAGGPEAFF. CDR3 bases: TGTGCCAGCAGCTTAGGCGCAGGGGGGCCTGAAGCTTTCTTT. Full variable domain (missing parts from reference TRBV5-5 and TRBJ1-1): DAGVTQSPTHLIKTRGQQVTLRCSPISGHKSVSWYQQVLGQGPQFIFQYYEKEERGRGNFPDRFSARQFPNYSSELNVNALLLGDSALYLCASSLGAGGPEAFFGQGTRLTVV.

This clone came up a few times. V gene TRBV6-4 combines with J gene TRBJ2-2, with 10 bases identical to TRBD1. There are 14 residues in the CDR3. With 5 bases clipped from V and 7 bases from J, the junction kept 4 bases outside the gene matches. The germline gives CDR1 MRHNA, CDR2 SNTAGT. CDR3 sequence reads: CASSPGQGIGELFF. The CDR3, as DNA: TGTGCCAGCAGTCCGGGACAGGGGATCGGGGAGCTGTTTTTT.